This TCR beta chain was sequenced for a study of blood T cell repertoires in COVID-19. Study-level background: Sources were T cells, B-cell-depleted T cells, or PBMCs; the material itself was cDNA or gDNA.

The table came from immunoSEQ multiplex PCR; TCRdb's copy has only in-frame clones and leaves some out. The data show roughly 400,000 clones, approximately 87% seen once. Per germline, CDR1 MNHEY and CDR2 SMNVEV (reference sequence). The V and J ends lost 2 bases and 8 bases respectively, with 15 bases between them. The CDR3 covers 14 residues. This TCR was recovered from a woman in her sixties or seventies with COVID-19, enrolled during active disease. Input material: peripheral blood. The chain combines TRBV27 with TRBJ1-2; D perhaps matches TRBD1 (5 bases). CDR3 residues: CASSLMGSSGGYTF. The CDR3 nucleotides read TGTGCCAGCAGTTTAATGGGGTCGTCAGGGGGCTACACCTTC.